Sequencing of this TCR beta chain was carried out in a study of graft-versus-host responses after intestinal transplantation. Study-wide background: The transplants performed in recipients were multivisceral, liver-intestinal, or isolated intestinal. Overall study results and limits: Detected in recipient marrow were GvH clones, some of which were first observed in ileum or blood.

The germline V gene encodes CDR1 MDHEN and CDR2 SYDVKM. The V gene end was trimmed by 6 bases and the J gene end by 2 bases; junction bases not matched to a gene: 7. This CDR3 spans 15 amino acids. Some clones are missing from TCRdb's copy, which holds only in-frame ones; the method was immunoSEQ multiplex PCR. The data show approximately 97,000 clones, with 91% seen just once and about 0.18% held by the top ten. With regard to this clone: Its specificity is unknown.

Sequenced material: unstimulated CD4+ T cells sorted from spleen or lymph node cells, taken before transplant. V gene TRBV28 combines with J gene TRBJ1-2; TRBD1 matches 9 bases. The clonotype originates from a human donor who was the organ donor for an intestinal transplant. The CDR3 loop is CASSTPGTGNYGYTF. The DNA of the CDR3 is TGTGCCAGCAGCACACCCGGGACAGGGAACTATGGCTACACCTTC.